This is a list of T cell receptor beta chains from one sample in a study of cytomegalovirus exposure and HLA in healthy donors. The method was immunoSEQ multiplex PCR; TCRdb's version includes in-frame clones alone and lacks a portion of them. The top ten hold around a tenth of the sample, which has 150,000 to 200,000 clones, under 90% seen once. Input material: PBMCs. The source is a young woman in good health and CMV-seropositive. Each CDR3 is given without its conserved first and last residue. Only some rows state a clone size, as once, few, many or a class for expanded clones.

len	v_gene	j_gene	abundance	CDR3aa
11	TRBV29-1	TRBJ1-5	NA	SVAAGFNQPQH
9	TRBV20-1	TRBJ1-4	once	SAREETKLF
13	TRBV7-9	TRBJ2-7	NA	ASSGRGQGPGEQY
13	TRBV6-6	TRBJ1-1	NA	ASSWKVSGDTEAF
14	TRBV6-5	TRBJ2-7	once	ASSYSRASGLYEQY
11	TRBV29-1	TRBJ2-7	NA	SVGQGNSYEQY
10	TRBV18	TRBJ2-7	NA	ASSPDNYEQY
12	TRBV28	TRBJ1-2	NA	ASSLRGRGYGYT
11	TRBV11-3	TRBJ2-1	NA	ASSLGVTNEQF
11	TRBV27	TRBJ2-1	NA	ASGAFTSNEQF
14	TRBV5-1	TRBJ2-2	NA	ASSLVPGGNTGELF
12	TRBV7-9	TRBJ1-2	NA	ASFGAGGNYGYT
12	TRBV27	TRBJ1-2	few	ASSFDRSNYGYT
10	TRBV28	TRBJ2-3	NA	AVTGIRDTQY
13	TRBV5-1	TRBJ2-5	NA	ASSTTSGSGETQY
14	TRBV4-1	TRBJ1-5	NA	ASSQEWGQNNQPQH
12	TRBV29-1	TRBJ2-2	NA	SVGEPGNTGELF
14	TRBV30	TRBJ2-4	once	AWSVLSGVAKNIQY
12	TRBV28	TRBJ1-5	NA	ASSLGQGYQPQH
12	TRBV27	TRBJ2-3	NA	ASSSPPRADTQY
12	TRBV6-5	TRBJ2-3	NA	ASIAGDGADTQY
12	TRBV4-1	TRBJ2-5	NA	ASSQEQGFETQY
13	TRBV4-2	TRBJ2-7	NA	ASSHVGGEVNEQY
14	TRBV7-2	TRBJ2-2	few	ASSLEGGSNTGELF
13	TRBV5-1	TRBJ2-5	few	ASSLVIEERETQY
12	TRBV10-3	TRBJ2-7	NA	AISDPAGSYEQY
16	TRBV7-9	TRBJ2-1	NA	ASSPGTGRWTGHNEQF
12	TRBV2	TRBJ2-1	once	ASWQEPSMGFQF
14	TRBV28	TRBJ1-3	once	ASSLFTGGAGNTIY
12	TRBV9	TRBJ2-7	NA	ASSEDPTQDEQY
13	TRBV11-2	TRBJ2-1	NA	ASSSYSGGYNEQF
10	TRBV27	TRBJ2-7	few	ASSRGTYEQY
12	TRBV27	TRBJ2-7	NA	ASSPRDRLYEQY
15	TRBV28	TRBJ2-7	NA	ASSIGPRGSGSYEQY
12	TRBV16	TRBJ1-1	NA	ASSRQGGATEAF
11	TRBV7-3	TRBJ2-1	NA	ASSPVSGDEQF
13	TRBV28	TRBJ2-2	NA	ATTPPGGGAGELF